This T cell receptor beta chain emerged from a study of metastatic and nonmetastatic thyroid tumors. TCRdb reanalyzed the PCR reads via MiXCR. The sample lists about 24,000 clones; approximately 24% were seen once. Thyroid surgery had not been preceded by any treatment in any patient. This clone was seen repeatedly, ten times or more. Antigen unknown. This sample includes further DNA sequences coding for the same CDR3. The CDR3 runs 13 residues. Germline CDR1 SEHNR, CDR2 FQNEAQ (reference sequence). The germline V and J ends were trimmed by 0 bases and 2 bases, with 5 bases remaining between them. Study conclusions and caveats: Within blood and tumor, benign nodules reportedly had significantly lower TCR beta diversity than malignant thyroid tumors did.

The sample taken for sequencing was tumor tissue. The chain employs TRBV7-9 and TRBJ2-7; D remains ambiguous. The receptor was isolated from a male donor with papillary thyroid cancer or a benign thyroid nodule (not recorded which). Some clones in this sample may be carry-over from other donors' samples. Written as DNA, the CDR3 is TGTGCCAGCAGCTTAGCGGGGACCTACGAGCAGTACTTC. It yields the protein CASSLAGTYEQYF. The full variable domain, its missing parts supplied by reference TRBV7-9 and TRBJ2-7, is DTGVSQNPRHKITKRGQNVTFRCDPISEHNRLYWYRQTLGQGPEFLTYFQNEAQLEKSRLLSDRFSAERPKGSFSTLEIQRTEQGDSAMYLCASSLAGTYEQYFGPGTRLTVT.